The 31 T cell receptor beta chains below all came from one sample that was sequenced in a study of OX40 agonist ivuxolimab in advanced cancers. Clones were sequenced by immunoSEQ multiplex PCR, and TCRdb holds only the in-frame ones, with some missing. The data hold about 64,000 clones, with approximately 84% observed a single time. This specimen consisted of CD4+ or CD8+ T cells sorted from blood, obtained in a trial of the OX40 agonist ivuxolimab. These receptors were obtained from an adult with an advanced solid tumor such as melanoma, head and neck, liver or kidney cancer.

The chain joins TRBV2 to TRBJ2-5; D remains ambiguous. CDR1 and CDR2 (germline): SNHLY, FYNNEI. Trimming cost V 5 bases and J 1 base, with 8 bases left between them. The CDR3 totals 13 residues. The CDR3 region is CASSFDRQETQYF. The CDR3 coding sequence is TGTGCCAGCAGTTTCGACCGCCAAGAGACCCAGTACTTC.

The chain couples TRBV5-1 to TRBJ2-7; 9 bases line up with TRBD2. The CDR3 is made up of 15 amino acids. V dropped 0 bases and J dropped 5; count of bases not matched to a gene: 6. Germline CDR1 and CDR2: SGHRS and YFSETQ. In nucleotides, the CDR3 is TGCGCCAGCAGCTTGGCAATAGCGGGAGACCACGAGCAGTACTTC. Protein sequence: CASSLAIAGDHEQYF.

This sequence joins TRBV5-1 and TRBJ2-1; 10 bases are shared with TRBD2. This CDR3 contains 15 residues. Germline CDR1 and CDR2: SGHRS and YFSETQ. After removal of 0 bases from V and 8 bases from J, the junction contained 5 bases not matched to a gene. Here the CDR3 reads CASSLELAGVYEQFF. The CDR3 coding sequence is TGCGCCAGCAGCTTGGAGCTAGCGGGAGTCTATGAGCAGTTCTTC. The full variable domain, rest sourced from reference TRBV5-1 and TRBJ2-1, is KAGVTQTPRYLIKTRGQQVTLSCSPISGHRSVSWYQQTPGQGLQFLFEYFSETQRNKGNFPGRFSGRQFSNSRSEMNVSTLELGDSALYLCASSLELAGVYEQFFGPGTRLTVL.

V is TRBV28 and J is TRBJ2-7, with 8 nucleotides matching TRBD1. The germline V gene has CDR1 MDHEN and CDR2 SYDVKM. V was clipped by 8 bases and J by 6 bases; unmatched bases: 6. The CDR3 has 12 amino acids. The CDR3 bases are TGTGCCAGCTTCAGGGGGCTGGGCGAGCAGTACTTC. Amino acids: CASFRGLGEQYF. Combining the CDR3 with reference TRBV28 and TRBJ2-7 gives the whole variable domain DVKVTQSSRYLVKRTGEKVFLECVQDMDHENMFWYRQDPGLGLRLIYFSYDVKMKEKGDIPEGYSVSREKKERFSLILESASTNQTSMYLCASFRGLGEQYFGPGTRLTVT.

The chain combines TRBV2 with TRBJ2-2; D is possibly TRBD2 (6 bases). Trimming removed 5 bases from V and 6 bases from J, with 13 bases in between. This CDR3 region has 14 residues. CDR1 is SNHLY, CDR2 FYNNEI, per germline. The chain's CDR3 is CASSQTDYSGELFF. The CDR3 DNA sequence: TGTGCCAGCAGTCAGACGGACTATTCCGGGGAGCTGTTTTTT.

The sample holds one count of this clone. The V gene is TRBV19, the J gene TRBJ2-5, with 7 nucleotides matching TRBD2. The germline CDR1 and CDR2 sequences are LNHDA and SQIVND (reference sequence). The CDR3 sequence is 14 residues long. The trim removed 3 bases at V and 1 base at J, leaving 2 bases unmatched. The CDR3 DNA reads TGTGCCAGTAGTATGTCTAGCGGCCAAGAGACCCAGTACTTC. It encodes CASSMSSGQETQYF.

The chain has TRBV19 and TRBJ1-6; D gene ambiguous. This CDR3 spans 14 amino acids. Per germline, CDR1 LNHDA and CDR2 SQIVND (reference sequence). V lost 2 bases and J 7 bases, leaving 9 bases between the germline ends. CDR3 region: CASSIQVPNSPLHF. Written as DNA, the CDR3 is TGTGCCAGTAGTATACAGGTCCCAAATTCACCCCTCCACTTT.

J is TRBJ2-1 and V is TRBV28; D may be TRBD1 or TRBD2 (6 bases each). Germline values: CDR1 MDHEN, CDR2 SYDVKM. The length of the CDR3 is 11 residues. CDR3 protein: CALKGGDEQFF. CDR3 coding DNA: TGTGCTCTGAAGGGGGGCGATGAGCAGTTCTTC.

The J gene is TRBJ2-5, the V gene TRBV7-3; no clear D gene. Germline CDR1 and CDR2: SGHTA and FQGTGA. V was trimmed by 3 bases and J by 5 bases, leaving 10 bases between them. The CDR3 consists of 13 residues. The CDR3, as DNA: TGTGCCAGCAGCTTGTCCCTAGAGGAGACCCAGTACTTC. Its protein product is CASSLSLEETQYF.

The CDR3 sequence is CASSVEGSGRGETQYF. CDR3 bases: TGTGCCAGCAGCGTAGAAGGTAGCGGGAGAGGAGAGACCCAGTACTTC. This rearrangement joins TRBV9 to TRBJ2-5, with 9 bases matching TRBD2. Germline V gene data show CDR1 as SGDLS and CDR2 as YYNGEE. The CDR3 is 16 residues long. The J segment lost 4 bases and the V segment lost 0 bases, leaving 7 bases of the junction unmatched.

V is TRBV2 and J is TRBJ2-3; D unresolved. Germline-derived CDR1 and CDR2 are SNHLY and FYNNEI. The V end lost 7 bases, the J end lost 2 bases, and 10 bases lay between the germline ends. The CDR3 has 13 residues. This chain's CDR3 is CASKGTVTDTQYF. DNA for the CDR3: TGTGCCAGCAAAGGCACAGTCACAGATACGCAGTATTTT. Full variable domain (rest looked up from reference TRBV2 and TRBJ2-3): EPEVTQTPSHQVTQMGQEVILRCVPISNHLYFYWYRQILGQKVEFLVSFYNNEISEKSEIFDDQFSVERPDGSNFTLKIRSTKLEDSAMYFCASKGTVTDTQYFGPGTRLTVL.

CDR3 bases: TGTGCCACCAGCAAACAGGGAGGCTACGAGCAGTACTTC. Amino acids: CATSKQGGYEQYF. The chain is built from TRBV15 and TRBJ2-7; TRBD1 or TRBD2 may be the D gene (6 bases each). The V end lost 4 bases, the J end lost 3 bases, and 10 bases lay between the germline ends. The CDR3 spans 13 residues. Germline loops: CDR1 LNHNV, CDR2 YYDKDF (reference sequence).

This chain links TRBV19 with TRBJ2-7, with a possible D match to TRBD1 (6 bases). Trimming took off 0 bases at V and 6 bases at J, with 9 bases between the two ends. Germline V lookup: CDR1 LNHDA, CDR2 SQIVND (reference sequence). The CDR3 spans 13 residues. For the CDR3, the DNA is TGTGCCAGTAGTATAGAGGGCAGGGGCGAGCAGTACTTC. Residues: CASSIEGRGEQYF.

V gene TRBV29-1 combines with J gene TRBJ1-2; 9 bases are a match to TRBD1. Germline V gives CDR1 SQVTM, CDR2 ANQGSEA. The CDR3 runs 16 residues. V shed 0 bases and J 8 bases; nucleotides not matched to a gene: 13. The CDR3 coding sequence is TGCAGCGTTGAAGAGGGTTGGCCGGAGACAGGGGGAGGCTACACCTTC. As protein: CSVEEGWPETGGGYTF.

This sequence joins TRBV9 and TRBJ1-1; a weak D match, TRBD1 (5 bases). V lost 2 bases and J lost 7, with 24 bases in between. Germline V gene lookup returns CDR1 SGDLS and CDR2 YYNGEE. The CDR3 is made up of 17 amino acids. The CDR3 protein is CASSVSPQNRRGNEAFF. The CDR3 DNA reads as TGTGCCAGCAGCGTTAGTCCCCAAAACAGGCGGGGGAATGAAGCTTTCTTT.

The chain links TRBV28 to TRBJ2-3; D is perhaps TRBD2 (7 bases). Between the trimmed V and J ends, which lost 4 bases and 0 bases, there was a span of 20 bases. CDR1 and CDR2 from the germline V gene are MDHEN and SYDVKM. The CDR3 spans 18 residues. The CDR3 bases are TGTGCCAGCAGTTCCCCTTCCTGGGGGGGCCGTAGCACAGATACGCAGTATTTT. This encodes CASSSPSWGGRSTDTQYF.

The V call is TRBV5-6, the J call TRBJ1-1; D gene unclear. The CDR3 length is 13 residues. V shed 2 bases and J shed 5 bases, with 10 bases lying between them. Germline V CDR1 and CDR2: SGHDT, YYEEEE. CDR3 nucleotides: TGTGCCAGCAGCTTCTCCCCCGCAACTGAAGCTTTCTTT. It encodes CASSFSPATEAFF.

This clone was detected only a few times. CDR3 protein: CASRETGEPYF. Written as DNA, the CDR3 is TGTGCCAGCAGGGAAACAGGGGAACCGTACTTC. The chain recombines TRBV2 with TRBJ2-7, with TRBD1 matching 7 bases. V lost 6 bases and J lost 12; bases outside the gene matches: 8. CDR1 and CDR2 from the germline V gene are SNHLY and FYNNEI. CDR3 size: 11 residues.

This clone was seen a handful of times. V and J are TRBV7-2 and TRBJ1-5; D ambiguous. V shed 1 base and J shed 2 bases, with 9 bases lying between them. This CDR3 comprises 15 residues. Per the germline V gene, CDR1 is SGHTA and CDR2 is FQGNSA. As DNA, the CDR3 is TGTGCCAGCAGCTTAGTGCCTCGGCGCAATCAGCCCCAGCATTTT. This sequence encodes CASSLVPRRNQPQHF.

The CDR3 DNA reads as TGCGCCAGCAGCTATACACAAGGAGGGCCTCCCTACGAGCAGTACTTC. This gives the protein CASSYTQGGPPYEQYF. The chain combines TRBV5-1 with TRBJ2-7; tentatively, D is TRBD2 (6 bases). Trimming pared 3 bases from V and 2 bases from J, leaving 18 bases between. Germline CDR1 and CDR2: SGHRS and YFSETQ. The CDR3 runs to 16 residues.

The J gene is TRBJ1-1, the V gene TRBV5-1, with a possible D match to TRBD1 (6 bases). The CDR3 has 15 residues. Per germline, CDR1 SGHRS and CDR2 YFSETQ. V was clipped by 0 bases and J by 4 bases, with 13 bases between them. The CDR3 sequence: CASSLVAGATTEAFF. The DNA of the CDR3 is TGCGCCAGCAGCTTGGTAGCAGGGGCTACCACTGAAGCTTTCTTT.

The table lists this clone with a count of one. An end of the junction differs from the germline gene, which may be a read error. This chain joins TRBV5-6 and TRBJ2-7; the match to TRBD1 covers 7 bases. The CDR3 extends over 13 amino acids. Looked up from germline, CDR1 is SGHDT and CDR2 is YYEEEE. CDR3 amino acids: CASGPGTAYEQYF. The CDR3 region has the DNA TGTGCCAGCGGGCCGGGGACAGCCTATGAGCAGTACTTC.

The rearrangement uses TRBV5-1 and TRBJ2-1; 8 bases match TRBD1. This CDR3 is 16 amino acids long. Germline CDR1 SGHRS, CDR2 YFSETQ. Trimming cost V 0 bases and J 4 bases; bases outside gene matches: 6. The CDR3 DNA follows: TGCGCCAGCAGCTTGGGCAGGGGGCGAGCATACAATGAGCAGTTCTTC. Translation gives CASSLGRGRAYNEQFF.

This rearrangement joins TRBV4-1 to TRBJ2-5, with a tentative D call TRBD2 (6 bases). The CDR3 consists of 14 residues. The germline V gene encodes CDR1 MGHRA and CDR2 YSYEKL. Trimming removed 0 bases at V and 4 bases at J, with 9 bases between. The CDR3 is CASSQERGGETQYF. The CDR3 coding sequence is TGCGCCAGCAGCCAAGAGCGGGGAGGAGAGACCCAGTACTTC.

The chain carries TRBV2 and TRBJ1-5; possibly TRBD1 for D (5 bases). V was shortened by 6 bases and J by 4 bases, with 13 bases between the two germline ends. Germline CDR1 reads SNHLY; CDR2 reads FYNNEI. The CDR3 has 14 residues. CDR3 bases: TGTGCCAGCAGGGGGCGAGCCCATAATCAGCCCCAGCATTTT. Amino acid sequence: CASRGRAHNQPQHF.

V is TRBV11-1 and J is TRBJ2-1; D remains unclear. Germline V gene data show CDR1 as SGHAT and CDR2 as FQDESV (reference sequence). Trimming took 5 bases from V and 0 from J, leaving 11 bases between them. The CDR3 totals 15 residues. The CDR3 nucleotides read TGTGCCAGCAGCCGACTGGGATCCTCCTACAATGAGCAGTTCTTC. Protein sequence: CASSRLGSSYNEQFF. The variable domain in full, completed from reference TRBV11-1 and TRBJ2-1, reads EAEVAQSPRYKITEKSQAVAFWCDPISGHATLYWYRQILGQGPELLVQFQDESVVDDSQLPKDRFSAERLKGVDSTLKIQPAELGDSAMYLCASSRLGSSYNEQFFGPGTRLTVL.

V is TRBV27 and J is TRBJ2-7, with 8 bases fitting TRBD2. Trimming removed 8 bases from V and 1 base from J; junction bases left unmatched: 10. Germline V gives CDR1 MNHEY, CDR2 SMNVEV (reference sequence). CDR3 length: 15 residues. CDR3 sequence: CASQDRAGASYEQYF. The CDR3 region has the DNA TGTGCCAGCCAGGACCGAGCGGGAGCATCCTACGAGCAGTACTTC.

CDR3 in amino acids: CASSVSPQGASYEQYF. The CDR3 DNA sequence: TGTGCCAGCAGCGTATCTCCCCAGGGGGCTTCCTACGAGCAGTACTTC. The rearrangement joins TRBV9 to TRBJ2-7; 8 nucleotides match TRBD1. The V gene's germline CDR1 is SGDLS and CDR2 YYNGEE. V shed 1 base, J shed 1 base, and the junction held 7 bases outside the gene matches. The CDR3 consists of 16 residues.

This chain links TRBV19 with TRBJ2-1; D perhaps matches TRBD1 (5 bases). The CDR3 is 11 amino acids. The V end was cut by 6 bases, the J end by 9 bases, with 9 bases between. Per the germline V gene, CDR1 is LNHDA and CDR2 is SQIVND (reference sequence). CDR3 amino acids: CASRMGREQFF. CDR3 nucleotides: TGTGCCAGTAGGATGGGGCGTGAGCAGTTCTTC.

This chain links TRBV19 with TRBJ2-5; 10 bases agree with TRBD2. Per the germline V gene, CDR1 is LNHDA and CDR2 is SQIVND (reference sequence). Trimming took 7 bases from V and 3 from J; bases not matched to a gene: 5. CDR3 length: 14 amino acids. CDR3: CASNSGGSEETQYF. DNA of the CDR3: TGTGCCAGTAATAGCGGGGGGTCTGAAGAGACCCAGTACTTC.

CDR3 residues: CASVSTGRGAKYEQYF. In nucleotides, the CDR3 is TGTGCCAGCGTCAGCACGGGTCGGGGGGCCAAGTACGAGCAGTACTTC. The V call is TRBV2, the J call TRBJ2-7, with D perhaps matching TRBD2 (7 bases). The CDR3 is made up of 16 amino acids. CDR1 and CDR2 (germline): SNHLY, FYNNEI. V was shortened by 8 bases and J by 4 bases, with 24 bases between the two germline ends.